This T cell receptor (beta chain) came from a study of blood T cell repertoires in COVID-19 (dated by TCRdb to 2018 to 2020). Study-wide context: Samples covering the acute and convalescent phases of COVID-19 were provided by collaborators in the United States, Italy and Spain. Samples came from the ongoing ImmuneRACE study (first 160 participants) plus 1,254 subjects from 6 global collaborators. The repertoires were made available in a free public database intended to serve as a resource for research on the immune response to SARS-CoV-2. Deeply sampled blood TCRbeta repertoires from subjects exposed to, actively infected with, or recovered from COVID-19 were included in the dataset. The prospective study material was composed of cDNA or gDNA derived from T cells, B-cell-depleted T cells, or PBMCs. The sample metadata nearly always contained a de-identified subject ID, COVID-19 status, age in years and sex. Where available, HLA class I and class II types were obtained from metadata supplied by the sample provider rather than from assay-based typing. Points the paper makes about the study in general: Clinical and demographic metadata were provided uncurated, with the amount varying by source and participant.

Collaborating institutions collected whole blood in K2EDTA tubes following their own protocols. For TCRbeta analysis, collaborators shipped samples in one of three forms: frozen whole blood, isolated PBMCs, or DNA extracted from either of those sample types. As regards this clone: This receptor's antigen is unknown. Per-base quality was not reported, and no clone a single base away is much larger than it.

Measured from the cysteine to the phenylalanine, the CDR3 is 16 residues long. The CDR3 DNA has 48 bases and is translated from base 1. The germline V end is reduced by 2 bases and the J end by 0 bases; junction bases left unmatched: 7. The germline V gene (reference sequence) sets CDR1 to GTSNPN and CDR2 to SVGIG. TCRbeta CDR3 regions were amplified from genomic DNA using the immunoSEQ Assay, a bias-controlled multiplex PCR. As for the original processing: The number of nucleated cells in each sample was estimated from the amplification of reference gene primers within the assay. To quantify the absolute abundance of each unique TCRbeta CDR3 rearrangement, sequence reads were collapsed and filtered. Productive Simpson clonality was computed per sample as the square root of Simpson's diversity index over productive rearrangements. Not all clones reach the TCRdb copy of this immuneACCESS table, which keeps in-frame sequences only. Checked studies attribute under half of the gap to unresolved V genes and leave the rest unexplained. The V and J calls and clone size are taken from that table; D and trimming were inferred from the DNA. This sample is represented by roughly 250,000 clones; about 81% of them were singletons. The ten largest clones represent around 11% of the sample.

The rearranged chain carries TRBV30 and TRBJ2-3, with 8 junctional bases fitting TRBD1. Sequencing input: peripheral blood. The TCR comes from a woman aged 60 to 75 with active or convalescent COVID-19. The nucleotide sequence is TGTGCCTGGAGTAGGGGACAGGCCAGGAGCACAGATACGCAGTATTTT. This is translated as CAWSRGQARSTDTQYF.